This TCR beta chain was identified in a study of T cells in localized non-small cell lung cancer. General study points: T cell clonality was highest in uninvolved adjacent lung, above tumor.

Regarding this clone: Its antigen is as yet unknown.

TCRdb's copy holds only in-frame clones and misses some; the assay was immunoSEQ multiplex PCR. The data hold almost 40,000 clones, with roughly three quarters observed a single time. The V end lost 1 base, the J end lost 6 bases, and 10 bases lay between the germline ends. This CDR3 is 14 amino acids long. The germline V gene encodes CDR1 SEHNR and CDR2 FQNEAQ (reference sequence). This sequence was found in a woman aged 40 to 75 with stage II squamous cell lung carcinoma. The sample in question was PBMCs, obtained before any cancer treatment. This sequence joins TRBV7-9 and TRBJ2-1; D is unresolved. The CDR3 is CASSLGGLVNEQFF. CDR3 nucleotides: TGTGCCAGCAGCTTAGGAGGCCTGGTCAATGAGCAGTTCTTC.